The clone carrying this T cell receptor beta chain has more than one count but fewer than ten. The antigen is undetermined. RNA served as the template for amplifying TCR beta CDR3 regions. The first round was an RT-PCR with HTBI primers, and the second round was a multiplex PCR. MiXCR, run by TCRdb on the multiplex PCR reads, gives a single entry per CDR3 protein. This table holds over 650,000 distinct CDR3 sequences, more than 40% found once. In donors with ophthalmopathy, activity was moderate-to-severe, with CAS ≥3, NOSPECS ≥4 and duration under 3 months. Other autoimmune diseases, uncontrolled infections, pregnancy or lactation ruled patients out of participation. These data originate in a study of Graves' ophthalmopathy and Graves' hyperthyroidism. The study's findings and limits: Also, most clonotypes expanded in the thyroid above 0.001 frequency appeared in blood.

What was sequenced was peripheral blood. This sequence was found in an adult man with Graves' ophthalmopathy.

In DNA, the CDR3 is TGCGCCAGCAGCCGGACTAGCGTACCCTACGAGCAGTACTTC. This codes for CASSRTSVPYEQYF. The V and J genes are TRBV4-1 and TRBJ2-7, with 9 bases that match TRBD2. V trimming: 4 bases; J trimming: 2 bases; junction bases outside the gene matches: 3. The CDR3 extends over 14 amino acids. Germline CDR1 is MGHRA and CDR2 is YSYEKL.